The 28 T cell receptor beta chains below all came from one sample that was sequenced in a study of cytomegalovirus exposure and HLA in healthy donors. The data were produced by immunoSEQ multiplex PCR, yet TCRdb's version contains in-frame clones alone and is incomplete. The data show more than 200,000 clones, about 90% seen once. The material sequenced was PBMCs. All receptors derive from a woman aged 30 to 39 in good health and CMV-seronegative.

The chain uses TRBV7-9 and TRBJ1-2, with D possibly TRBD1 on 5 matching bases. V lost 5 bases and J lost 6, with 16 bases in between. Germline values: CDR1 SEHNR, CDR2 FQNEAQ (reference sequence). CDR3 length: 14 residues. CDR3 nucleotides: TGTGCCAGCAGCCCGTTAAGCGGGACGGATGGCTACACCTTC. Translating gives CASSPLSGTDGYTF.

The V and J genes are TRBV6-5 and TRBJ1-1, with no clear D. V was pared by 0 bases and J by 5 bases, with 7 bases between. The CDR3 contains 13 residues. Germline V lookup: CDR1 MNHEY, CDR2 SVGAGI. The CDR3 nucleotides read TGTGCCAGCAGTTACTCGACGGGTACTGAAGCTTTCTTT. Protein: CASSYSTGTEAFF.

The DNA of the CDR3 is TGTGCCAGCAGCTTACAGTCCCAGCTAGATACGCAGTATTTT. Protein product: CASSLQSQLDTQYF. This rearrangement joins TRBV5-4 to TRBJ2-3; unclear D gene. CDR3 length: 14 amino acids. Per the germline V gene, CDR1 is SGHNT and CDR2 is YYREEE (reference sequence). Trimming cost V 2 bases and J 5 bases, with 12 bases left between them.

The chain uses TRBV18 and TRBJ2-1; 12 bases are a match to TRBD2. This CDR3 contains 14 residues. The J segment lost 4 bases and the V segment lost 5 bases, leaving 0 bases of the junction unmatched. From germline, CDR1 is KGHSH and CDR2 LQKENI. CDR3 sequence reads: CASSTSGGYNEQFF. The DNA of the CDR3 is TGTGCCAGCTCAACTAGCGGGGGGTACAATGAGCAGTTCTTC. The full variable domain, completed using reference TRBV18 and TRBJ2-1, is NAGVMQNPRHLVRRRGQEARLRCSPMKGHSHVYWYRQLPEEGLKFMVYLQKENIIDESGMPKERFSAEFPKEGPSILRIQQVVRGDSAAYFCASSTSGGYNEQFFGPGTRLTVL.

The chain joins TRBV7-9 to TRBJ2-4, with D unclear. The CDR3 consists of 14 residues. The germline V and J ends were trimmed by 1 base and 0 bases, with 4 bases remaining between them. The germline gives CDR1 SEHNR, CDR2 FQNEAQ (reference sequence). The CDR3 DNA sequence: TGTGCCAGCAGCTTAGACCGAGCCAAAAACATTCAGTACTTC. This codes for CASSLDRAKNIQYF.

The CDR3 protein is CASSLSGNPYEQYF. The CDR3 DNA is TGTGCCAGCAGCTTAAGCGGGAATCCCTACGAGCAGTACTTC. J is TRBJ2-7 and V is TRBV11-2, with 7 bases matching TRBD2. After removal of 2 bases from V and 2 bases from J, the junction contained 3 bases not matched to a gene. The CDR3 runs 14 residues. Germline V gene sequence: CDR1 SGHAT, CDR2 FQNNGV.

This clone was observed once. This rearrangement joins TRBV27 to TRBJ1-2; tentatively, D is TRBD1 (5 bases). Trimming pared 6 bases from V and 7 bases from J, leaving 18 bases between. Germline V gene lookup returns CDR1 MNHEY and CDR2 SMNVEV (reference sequence). The CDR3 sequence is 14 residues long. CDR3 DNA sequence: TGTGCCAGCAGGCCAGGGACCCCAGGAAGTGGCTACACCTTC. It specifies CASRPGTPGSGYTF.

J is TRBJ2-3 and V is TRBV4-1; D uncertain. Trimming cost V 2 bases and J 4 bases, with 10 bases left between them. Germline V gene sequence: CDR1 MGHRA, CDR2 YSYEKL. This CDR3 has 14 residues. The CDR3 region has the DNA TGCGCCAGCAGCCAAATATCCCCATCAGATACGCAGTATTTT. It yields the protein CASSQISPSDTQYF.

V and J are TRBV19 and TRBJ1-1; no definite D call. The length of the CDR3 is 12 residues. In germline, CDR1 is LNHDA, CDR2 SQIVND (reference sequence). Trimming stripped 8 bases from V and 0 bases from J, with 7 bases between. In DNA, the CDR3 is TGTGCCAGTCAACGGATGAACACTGAAGCTTTCTTT. It specifies CASQRMNTEAFF.

V is TRBV7-6 and J is TRBJ2-1; the D is unclear. V shed 0 bases and J shed 1 base, with 7 bases lying between them. This CDR3 spans 15 amino acids. Germline V gene sequence: CDR1 SGHVS, CDR2 FNYEAQ. CDR3 nucleotide sequence: TGTGCCAGCAGCTTAGCAGCAGCTTCCTACAATGAGCAGTTCTTC. Translation: CASSLAAASYNEQFF.

The chain uses TRBV28 and TRBJ2-1, with 11 bases identical to TRBD2. Germline-derived CDR1 and CDR2 are MDHEN and SYDVKM. With V trimmed by 5 bases and J by 10 bases, 10 bases remained unmatched. The CDR3 spans 15 residues. This CDR3 reads CASSRLAGSLREQFF. CDR3 nucleotide sequence: TGTGCCAGCAGTAGACTAGCGGGGTCCCTAAGGGAGCAGTTCTTC. Using reference TRBV28 and TRBJ2-1 for the parts outside the CDR3, the full variable domain is DVKVTQSSRYLVKRTGEKVFLECVQDMDHENMFWYRQDPGLGLRLIYFSYDVKMKEKGDIPEGYSVSREKKERFSLILESASTNQTSMYLCASSRLAGSLREQFFGPGTRLTVL.

The chain carries TRBV28 and TRBJ2-2; D remains ambiguous. The CDR3 runs 15 residues. The V gene's germline CDR1 is MDHEN and CDR2 SYDVKM. V was clipped by 3 bases and J by 0 bases, with 8 bases between them. The CDR3 region is CASSFIGSNTGELFF. CDR3 sequence (DNA): TGTGCCAGCAGTTTCATCGGGTCGAACACCGGGGAGCTGTTTTTT.

This clone appeared a single time. The chain carries TRBV7-9 and TRBJ2-5; unclear D gene. V was shortened by 4 bases and J by 5 bases, with 23 bases between the two germline ends. Germline assignment: CDR1 SEHNR and CDR2 FQNEAQ (reference sequence). The CDR3 loop spans 17 amino acids. CDR3 protein: CASSSAITGPGVETQYF. The CDR3 DNA is TGTGCCAGCAGCTCTGCAATCACCGGGCCTGGCGTGGAGACCCAGTACTTC.

This rearrangement joins TRBV4-1 to TRBJ2-2, with D tentatively TRBD1 (5 bases). Germline V gene data show CDR1 as MGHRA and CDR2 as YSYEKL. CDR3 length: 14 residues. V was clipped by 1 base and J by 2 bases, with 5 bases between them. The CDR3 loop reads CASSQGTNTGELFF. The CDR3 nucleotides read TGCGCCAGCAGCCAAGGGACAAACACCGGGGAGCTGTTTTTT.

The chain is built from TRBV4-3 and TRBJ2-6, with TRBD2 identical over 7 bases. This CDR3 comprises 15 residues. The junction had 8 bases not matched to a gene; V was cut back by 0 bases and J by 12 bases. Germline lookup yields CDR1 LGHNA and CDR2 YSLEER. The CDR3 sequence is CASSQEASGWVVLTF. CDR3 nucleotides: TGCGCCAGCAGCCAAGAGGCTAGCGGTTGGGTCGTCCTGACTTTC.

This chain links TRBV30 with TRBJ1-1; D ambiguous. Looked up from germline, CDR1 is GTSNPN and CDR2 is SVGIG (reference sequence). V lost 4 bases to trimming and J lost 9 bases, with 18 bases between them. CDR3 length equals 13 residues. CDR3 protein: CAWNSATGSKAFF. CDR3 in DNA: TGTGCCTGGAATTCCGCGACCGGGAGTAAAGCTTTCTTT.

In nucleotides, the CDR3 is TGTGCCAGCAGCGTAGACACTAGCGGGGGCCTCCAAGAGACCCAGTACTTC. Translating it yields CASSVDTSGGLQETQYF. The rearrangement uses TRBV9 and TRBJ2-5; 11 bases map to TRBD2. The CDR3 has 17 amino acids. The V segment lost 0 bases and the J segment 1 base; nucleotides outside the gene matches: 5. Per the germline V gene, CDR1 is SGDLS and CDR2 is YYNGEE.

The gene calls are TRBV9 and TRBJ1-3, with D unresolved. Germline-derived CDR1 and CDR2 are SGDLS and YYNGEE. This CDR3 region has 12 residues. V dropped 2 bases and J dropped 7 bases, with 7 bases sitting between them. CDR3 sequence: CASSVSKNTIYF. The CDR3 bases are TGTGCCAGCAGCGTGAGTAAGAACACCATATATTTT.

The V gene is TRBV15, the J gene TRBJ2-4; tentatively, D is TRBD1 (5 bases). Trimming cost V 4 bases and J 7 bases, with 11 bases left between them. Germline CDR1 reads LNHNV; CDR2 reads YYDKDF (reference sequence). This CDR3 has 13 amino acids. The chain's CDR3 is CATSIQDPNIQYF. DNA of the CDR3: TGTGCCACCAGCATACAGGACCCTAACATTCAGTACTTC.

The genes are TRBV30 and TRBJ2-3, with TRBD2 identical over 7 bases. Germline V gene sequence: CDR1 GTSNPN, CDR2 SVGIG (reference sequence). Trimming took 3 bases from V and 5 from J; bases not matched to a gene: 2. The CDR3 sequence is 12 residues long. The CDR3 bases are TGTGCCTGGAGAGGACTAGGAGATACGCAGTATTTT. Protein sequence: CAWRGLGDTQYF. The variable domain in full, completed from reference TRBV30 and TRBJ2-3, reads SQTIHQWPATLVQPVGSPLSLECTVEGTSNPNLYWYRQAAGRGLQLLFYSVGIGQISSEVPQNLSASRPQDRQFILSSKKLLLSDSGFYLCAWRGLGDTQYFGPGTRLTVL.

The chain recombines TRBV12-5 with TRBJ2-3; tentatively, D is TRBD2 (6 bases). Trimming took 3 bases from V and 4 from J, leaving 23 bases between them. The germline V gene encodes CDR1 LGHNT and CDR2 FRNRAP. This CDR3 is 18 amino acids long. The CDR3, as DNA: TGTGCTAGTGGTTTAGAAATAACTAGCCCCCTGGAGGCAGATACGCAGTATTTT. It is translated as CASGLEITSPLEADTQYF.

V is TRBV28 and J is TRBJ2-7, with D possibly TRBD1 on 6 matching bases. This CDR3 is built from 14 residues. The germline V and J ends were trimmed by 5 bases and 6 bases, with 17 bases remaining between them. The V gene's germline CDR1 is MDHEN and CDR2 SYDVKM. The CDR3: CASSRILGATEQYF. In DNA, the CDR3 is TGTGCCAGCAGTCGGATTTTGGGGGCTACCGAGCAGTACTTC.

The chain uses TRBV27 and TRBJ1-1; TRBD1 is a possible D gene (6 bases). This CDR3 region has 14 residues. CDR1 is MNHEY and CDR2 is SMNVEV in the germline V gene (reference sequence). V lost 6 bases to trimming and J lost 2 bases, with 13 bases between them. CDR3 amino acids: CASSPDRRNTEAFF. Here the CDR3 DNA reads TGTGCCAGCAGCCCCGACAGGAGAAACACTGAAGCTTTCTTT.

The rearrangement uses TRBV5-8 and TRBJ1-3, with unresolved D. Trimming stripped 0 bases from V and 2 bases from J, with 9 bases between. The CDR3 is 15 residues long. Germline assignment: CDR1 SGHTS and CDR2 YDEGEE. In DNA, the CDR3 is TGTGCCAGCAGCTTGGGCCAGGTAGCTGGAAACACCATATATTTT. It encodes CASSLGQVAGNTIYF.

The rearrangement joins TRBV28 to TRBJ2-7; the match to TRBD2 covers 14 bases. The CDR3 totals 15 residues. From germline, CDR1 is MDHEN and CDR2 SYDVKM. The V segment lost 7 bases and the J segment 3 bases; nucleotides outside the gene matches: 5. The CDR3 protein is CASKSGTSGSYEQYF. Here the CDR3 DNA reads TGTGCCAGCAAATCCGGGACTAGCGGGAGCTACGAGCAGTACTTC.

The chain joins TRBV5-6 to TRBJ1-3; the match to TRBD1 covers 8 bases. The CDR3 totals 16 residues. V trimming: 4 bases; J trimming: 2 bases; junction bases outside the gene matches: 8. Germline CDR1 reads SGHDT; CDR2 reads YYEEEE. The CDR3 protein is CASSLDRGAPGNTIYF. In DNA, the CDR3 is TGTGCCAGCAGCCTCGACAGGGGCGCTCCTGGAAACACCATATATTTT.

This chain uses TRBV4-3 with TRBJ2-3; no reliable D call. The germline CDR1 and CDR2 sequences are LGHNA and YSLEER. The CDR3 totals 13 residues. Trimming cost V 0 bases and J 7 bases, with 8 bases left between them. The CDR3 loop is CASSQELKNTQYF. CDR3 coding DNA: TGCGCCAGCAGCCAAGAGTTGAAAAATACGCAGTATTTT.

The chain recombines TRBV29-1 with TRBJ2-7, with a weak D call TRBD2 (6 bases). This CDR3 comprises 13 residues. The V gene's germline CDR1 is SQVTM and CDR2 ANQGSEA. Trimming left V 5 bases short and J 2 bases short, with 13 bases between. In nucleotides, the CDR3 is TGCAGCGTTACTCCTTGGGGGGCCTACGAGCAGTACTTC. This translates into CSVTPWGAYEQYF.